A selection of T cell receptor beta chains follows, all from one sample in a study of cytomegalovirus exposure and HLA in healthy donors. Assay: immunoSEQ multiplex PCR; the TCRdb copy retains only in-frame clones and omits some. Here the sample spans 70,000 to 80,000 clones, approximately 93% being singletons. The sequenced material came from PBMCs. Receptors originate from a woman under 30 in good health and CMV-seropositive. The CDR3 runs from the conserved cysteine through the conserved F or W. D genes are given only for firm matches. For some rows the clone size is stated as once, few or many, or as a class when expanded; others skip it.

TRBV15	TRBJ1-2	NA	NA	CATSTRKTGNGYTF	TGTGCCACCAGCACCCGCAAAACAGGGAATGGCTACACCTTC
TRBV9	TRBJ1-2	NA	once	CASGARAGPKPSEVYGYTF	TGTGCCAGCGGGGCCAGGGCAGGGCCTAAGCCCAGTGAAGTCTATGGCTACACCTTC
TRBV7-2	TRBJ2-7	TRBD2	NA	CASSLLADSYEQYF	TGTGCCAGCAGCTTACTAGCGGACTCCTACGAGCAGTACTTC
TRBV10-3	TRBJ2-1	TRBD2	NA	CAISEPGLAGDGEQFF	TGTGCCATCAGTGAGCCGGGACTAGCGGGAGACGGGGAGCAGTTCTTC
TRBV5-4	TRBJ2-7	NA	NA	CASSLQGREQYF	TGTGCCAGCAGCTTACAGGGACGCGAGCAGTACTTC
TRBV15	TRBJ2-3	NA	NA	CATSRLGLATDTQYF	TGTGCCACCAGCAGACTAGGGCTAGCCACAGATACGCAGTATTTT
TRBV11-2	TRBJ1-1	NA	NA	CASSFRTVMNTEAFF	TGTGCCAGCAGCTTCCGGACAGTCATGAACACTGAAGCTTTCTTT
TRBV29-1	TRBJ2-1	TRBD1	NA	CSVRTPGQYNEQFF	TGCAGCGTTCGAACCCCGGGACAGTACAATGAGCAGTTCTTC
TRBV6-6	TRBJ2-7	TRBD2	NA	CASSYGGTSGRYEQYF	TGTGCCAGCAGTTACGGCGGGACTAGCGGGAGGTACGAGCAGTACTTC
TRBV10-3	TRBJ2-2	TRBD2	NA	CAISESASGSTGELFF	TGTGCCATCAGTGAGTCGGCTAGCGGGTCCACCGGGGAGCTGTTTTTT
TRBV7-9	TRBJ2-2	TRBD1	NA	CASIPARQGKFLDGELFF	TGTGCCAGCATTCCCGCACGACAGGGCAAATTTTTGGACGGGGAGCTGTTTTTT
TRBV7-7	TRBJ2-1	NA	NA	CASSLGTSREQFF	TGTGCCAGCAGCTTAGGTACTAGCAGGGAGCAGTTCTTC
TRBV7-8	TRBJ2-1	NA	NA	CASSLVELVGGEQFF	TGTGCCAGCAGCTTAGTTGAATTGGTTGGGGGGGAGCAGTTCTTC
TRBV9	TRBJ2-1	NA	NA	CASTRDFEDEQFF	TGTGCCAGCACCCGGGACTTCGAGGATGAGCAGTTCTTC
TRBV15	TRBJ1-4	TRBD1	NA	CATSTGRTGWEKLFF	TGTGCCACCAGCACCGGCAGGACAGGGTGGGAAAAACTGTTTTTT
TRBV5-1	TRBJ2-5	TRBD1	NA	CASSHRQGQGETQYF	TGCGCCAGCAGCCATCGACAGGGGCAGGGGGAGACCCAGTACTTC
TRBV11-3	TRBJ1-2	NA	NA	CASSIGQSAYTF	TGTGCCAGCAGCATCGGACAGTCTGCGTATACCTTC
TRBV27	TRBJ1-1	NA	NA	CASSWGRETEAFF	TGTGCCAGCAGTTGGGGCAGGGAAACTGAAGCTTTCTTT
TRBV6-1	TRBJ2-7	TRBD1	NA	CASSTGQGQRFEQYF	TGTGCCAGCAGTACGGGACAGGGCCAACGGTTCGAGCAGTACTTC
TRBV21-1	TRBJ1-6	NA	NA	CASSKSKGADNSPLHF	TGTGCCAGCAGCAAATCAAAGGGGGCTGATAATTCACCCCTCCACTTT
TRBV7-9	TRBJ2-3	NA	NA	CASRKDSERTDTQYF	TGTGCCAGCAGAAAGGACTCCGAAAGAACAGATACGCAGTATTTT
TRBV5-1	TRBJ1-4	TRBD1	NA	CASSLSGGAWEKLFF	TGCGCCAGCAGCTTATCAGGGGGCGCTTGGGAAAAACTGTTTTTT
TRBV9	TRBJ1-4	NA	NA	CASSGNQGTGEKLFF	TGTGCCAGCAGCGGAAACCAGGGTACCGGTGAAAAACTGTTTTTT
TRBV15	TRBJ2-7	NA	NA	CATSRVGGAHEQYF	TGTGCCACCAGCAGAGTAGGGGGGGCCCACGAGCAGTACTTC
TRBV5-1	TRBJ2-3	TRBD2	NA	CASSWGLAGVTDTQYF	TGCGCCAGCAGCTGGGGACTAGCGGGAGTAACAGATACGCAGTATTTT
TRBV7-2	TRBJ2-3	NA	once	CASTKDYSTDTQYF	TGTGCCAGCACCAAGGACTATAGCACAGATACGCAGTATTTT
TRBV28	TRBJ2-7	NA	NA	CARGQSYEQYF	TGTGCCAGAGGACAGTCCTACGAGCAGTACTTC
TRBV7-2	TRBJ2-7	NA	NA	CASRFRGVADTYEQYF	TGTGCCAGCAGATTTAGAGGGGTAGCGGATACCTACGAGCAGTACTTC
TRBV28	TRBJ1-5	TRBD1	NA	CASSLPLTGGVQPQHF	TGTGCCAGCAGTTTACCCCTAACAGGGGGGGTTCAGCCCCAGCATTTT
TRBV11-3	TRBJ2-1	TRBD2	NA	CASSLGLAYNEQFF	TGTGCCAGCAGCTTGGGACTAGCCTACAATGAGCAGTTCTTC
TRBV19	TRBJ1-5	NA	NA	CASSIVGQPQHF	TGTGCCAGTAGTATAGTCGGGCAGCCCCAGCATTTT
TRBV2	TRBJ1-5	NA	NA	CASSSRGTLLQPQHF	TGTGCCAGCAGCTCCCGGGGGACCTTATTACAGCCCCAGCATTTT
TRBV15	TRBJ1-6	NA	once	CATSRARALDGGDNSPLHF	TGTGCCACCAGCAGAGCCAGGGCCCTGGACGGGGGAGATAATTCACCCCTCCACTTT
TRBV28	TRBJ1-1	NA	NA	CASLYKNTEAFF	TGTGCCAGCCTGTATAAGAACACTGAAGCTTTCTTT
TRBV2	TRBJ1-2	TRBD1	NA	CASSGTGGDYGYTF	TGTGCCAGCAGTGGGACAGGGGGCGACTATGGCTACACCTTC
TRBV4-1	TRBJ2-3	NA	NA	CASSQDGLLNTDTQYF	TGCGCCAGCAGCCAAGATGGTTTACTCAACACAGATACGCAGTATTTT
TRBV28	TRBJ2-7	NA	NA	CASSLIVGETYEQYF	TGTGCCAGCAGTTTAATAGTCGGGGAAACCTACGAGCAGTACTTC
TRBV6-6	TRBJ2-2	NA	NA	CASSYSRNTGELFF	TGTGCCAGCAGTTACTCGAGGAACACCGGGGAGCTGTTTTTT
TRBV6-1	TRBJ2-3	TRBD2	NA	CASSPSGSGADTQYF	TGTGCCAGCAGCCCTAGCGGGAGTGGTGCAGATACGCAGTATTTT
TRBV28	TRBJ2-3	NA	once	CASSLNRGGQRTDTQYF	TGTGCCAGCAGTTTAAATAGGGGTGGACAGCGCACAGATACGCAGTATTTT
TRBV6-6	TRBJ2-5	NA	NA	CASSYGQSQETQYF	TGTGCCAGCAGTTACGGACAGAGCCAAGAGACCCAGTACTTC
TRBV28	TRBJ2-7	TRBD2	NA	CASSLVSGSGSRRQYF	TGTGCCAGCAGTTTAGTCTCGGGTAGCGGGAGTAGGAGGCAGTACTTC
TRBV18	TRBJ1-6	NA	NA	CASSPTGDNSPLHF	TGTGCCAGCTCACCGACAGGTGATAATTCACCCCTCCACTTT
TRBV15	TRBJ1-6	NA	NA	CATSRALNRKNSPLHF	TGTGCCACCAGCAGAGCCCTGAACAGAAAAAATTCACCCCTCCACTTT
TRBV4-2	TRBJ2-1	TRBD2	NA	CASSHFTPGGDHEQFF	TGTGCCAGCAGCCACTTCACTCCGGGGGGAGACCATGAGCAGTTCTTC
TRBV4-3	TRBJ1-4	TRBD1	once	CASSPRDRGFEKLFF	TGCGCCAGCAGCCCCCGGGACAGAGGCTTTGAAAAACTGTTTTTT
TRBV5-1	TRBJ2-1	TRBD1	few	CASSLDGQGALNEQFF	TGCGCCAGCAGCTTGGATGGCCAGGGGGCTCTAAATGAGCAGTTCTTC
TRBV5-1	TRBJ2-7	TRBD1	NA	CASDPSGTGTHEQYF	TGCGCCAGCGACCCATCCGGGACAGGGACCCACGAGCAGTACTTC
TRBV6-1	TRBJ2-7	NA	NA	CASSEHYEQYF	TGTGCCAGCAGCGAACACTACGAGCAGTACTTC
TRBV28	TRBJ1-1	NA	NA	CASEPGTRYTEAFF	TGTGCCAGCGAACCCGGGACTAGATACACTGAAGCTTTCTTT
TRBV21-1	TRBJ2-7	NA	NA	CASKTHPRAPSYEQYF	TGTGCCAGCAAGACCCACCCCAGGGCTCCCTCCTACGAGCAGTACTTC